This T cell receptor (beta chain) was observed in a study of post-analysis software for immune sequencing data. Each TCR beta cDNA library carried unique molecular identifiers. TCRdb fed the PCR reads into MiXCR, producing one record per CDR3 protein. Of roughly 540,000 distinct CDR3 sequences listed, around a third are singletons. This CDR3 region has 16 residues. Looked up from germline, CDR1 is SEHNR and CDR2 is FQNEAQ (reference sequence). Study observations and caveats: Patients carried a few TRBV segments more frequently than controls did, and TRBV5-6, TRBV5-1 and TRBV20-1 were among them.

A note on this clonotype: Its antigen is as yet unknown. At one end, the junction sequence differs from germline, possibly due to a read error.

The rearrangement links TRBV7-9 to TRBJ2-6; the D gene is possibly TRBD2 (6 bases). The receptor comes from a girl aged 2 to 17 with multiple sclerosis. The specimen sequenced was blood. The CDR3 loop reads CASSLGGESGANVLIF. CDR3 nucleotide sequence: TGTGCCAGCAGCTTAGGCGGGGAGTCTGGGGCCAACGTCCTGATTTTC.